Listed below are T cell receptor beta chains from one sample, sequenced in a study of blood T cell repertoires in COVID-19. Libraries were prepared by immunoSEQ multiplex PCR; TCRdb keeps only in-frame clonotypes and omits some of them. The repertoire holds nearly 110,000 clones, with about nine tenths as singletons. The sample comprised peripheral blood. The source is a woman aged 30 to 39 with acute or convalescent COVID-19. The CDR3 runs from the conserved cysteine through the conserved F or W. D genes are given only for firm matches. Expanded clones are given a class, and other clones once, few, many or no size at all.

D gene	V gene	J gene	clone size	CDR3 DNA	CDR3 protein
.	TRBV10-3	TRBJ1-3	.	TGTGCCATCAGTGAGTCGCTGGGACACTCTGGAAACACCATATATTTT	CAISESLGHSGNTIYF
.	TRBV30	TRBJ1-2	.	TGTGCCTGGACAGGGGTGTATGGCTACACCTTC	CAWTGVYGYTF
.	TRBV29-1	TRBJ2-7	.	TGCAGCGTTGAGGAGGCGGCTGCTCCCGAGGGCTACGAGCAGTACTTC	CSVEEAAAPEGYEQYF
.	TRBV28	TRBJ1-2	.	TGTGGGTGGGGGGATAACTATGGCTACACCTTC	CGWGDNYGYTF
TRBD2	TRBV4-3	TRBJ2-3	.	TGCGCCAGCAGCCAAGACAGTCTAGCGGGGGGGTACACAGATACGCAGTATTTT	CASSQDSLAGGYTDTQYF
.	TRBV30	TRBJ1-4	.	TGTGCCTGGAGTGTACAGGGTGAAAAACTGTTTTTT	CAWSVQGEKLFF
TRBD1	TRBV4-3	TRBJ1-4	.	TGCGCCAGCAGCCAACCCAGGGACAGGGGGCGCGGTGAAAAACTGTTTTTT	CASSQPRDRGRGEKLFF
.	TRBV12-3/TRBV12-4	TRBJ2-7	.	TGTGCCAGCAGTCAGAATTACGAGCAGTACTTC	CASSQNYEQYF
.	TRBV5-1	TRBJ2-7	.	TGCGCCAGCAGCTTGGATTCCTTCTCCTACGAGCAGTACTTC	CASSLDSFSYEQYF
TRBD1	TRBV19	TRBJ1-1	.	TGTGCCAGTAGTTCTGACGACAGGGGGCGAGGGAACACTGAAGCTTTCTTT	CASSSDDRGRGNTEAFF
.	TRBV5-1	TRBJ1-1	.	TGCGCCAGCAGCTTCATGACAGTCATGAACACTGAAGCTTTCTTT	CASSFMTVMNTEAFF
.	TRBV30	TRBJ2-4	.	TGTGCCTGGAGCCGAAATCCGGGGAACATTCAGTACTTC	CAWSRNPGNIQYF
TRBD1	TRBV11-3	TRBJ1-6	once	TGTGCCAGCAGCCGGACAGGTTTTAATTCACCCCTCCACTTT	CASSRTGFNSPLHF
.	TRBV7-6	TRBJ2-1	.	TGTGCCAGCAGCTTTGGTGGGAGTCTTTCCGAGCAGTTCTTC	CASSFGGSLSEQFF
.	TRBV3-1/TRBV3-2	TRBJ1-1	.	TGTGCCAGCAGCCAATCAGGGGCCGGTGAAGCTTTCTTT	CASSQSGAGEAFF
TRBD2	TRBV4-3	TRBJ2-7	.	TGCGCCAGCAGCCAAGATTTTAGCGGGAGCCTTTACGAGCAGTACTTC	CASSQDFSGSLYEQYF